This T cell receptor beta chain emerged from a study of cytomegalovirus exposure and HLA in healthy donors. Overall study findings and caveats: TCR beta chains numbering roughly 150 were designated cytomegalovirus-associated. In a later analysis, the majority of CMV-associated beta chains seemingly showed HLA restriction. In vitro work confirmed that a few CMV-associated chains recognize CMV antigens. In a later analysis, HLA-C alleles had the fewest associated TCRs, DRB1 alleles the most.

This clone was detected once. The target antigen is unknown. It was with 60 Vbeta and 13 Jbeta primers that the PCR ran. Sequencing was performed with immunoSEQ multiplex PCR; in TCRdb, only in-frame clones are kept and a portion is missing. The sample has about 120,000 clones, about 83% seen once; the top ten hold more than 3.5%. From germline, CDR1 is ENHRY and CDR2 SYGVKD. The CDR3 has 12 residues. Trimming removed 8 bases at V and 1 base at J, with 9 bases between. The clonotype originates from a middle-aged woman in good health and CMV-seropositive. This chain uses TRBV10-3 with TRBJ2-7; TRBD2 is a possible D gene (5 bases). Source material: PBMCs. CDR3 nucleotide sequence: TGTGCCATCGGACTGTATTCCTACGAGCAGTACTTC. Protein sequence: CAIGLYSYEQYF.